This section outlines one TCR beta chain sequence together with its context. TCR beta was sequenced from blood CD8+ and CD4+ T cells. The CD8+ and CD4+ T cells were isolated magnetically using a negative isolation approach, whereas the TEMRA cells were enriched by FACS. This sample is drawn from a study of CD8 T cells in Susac syndrome. V gave up 5 bases and J gave up 11 bases; unmatched junction bases: 10. Germline CDR1 and CDR2: LNHDA and SQIVND (reference sequence). The CDR3 length is 13 residues. RNA totalling about 0.5 to 1 ug underwent reverse transcription with random hexamers. With immunoSEQ multiplex PCR, TCR beta CDR3 was amplified across 54 Vbeta and 13 Jbeta. Each CDR3 protein gets one entry after TCRdb re-called the immunoSEQ multiplex PCR reads with MiXCR. The table includes about 440,000 distinct CDR3 sequences, 85% detected once.

V and J are TRBV19 and TRBJ1-1, with 8 positions matching TRBD1. Sequencing was performed on CD8+ T cells from PBMCs. The receptor's source is a human donor with multiple sclerosis. CDR3 sequence reads: CASSAGQGLEAFF. DNA of the CDR3: TGTGCCAGTAGTGCCGGACAGGGATTGGAGGCTTTCTTT.